Shown below are 22 T cell receptor beta chains from a single sample sequenced in a study of beta chain features in type 1 diabetes. The antigens of these receptors remain unknown. cDNA synthesis used the whole RNA isolate, giving expressed TCRB sequences. Produced via immunoSEQ multiplex PCR; TCRdb's table is partial and in-frame only. The sample has over 650,000 clones, 11% to 15% seen once. General study findings and limits: Shortening of TCRB CDR3s, moderate but significant, appeared in all four CD4+ subsets of Type 1 diabetes patients.

The sample consisted of naive CD4+ T cells from blood. Source of these receptors: a man between 18 and 29 years old with type 1 diabetes.

This clone was counted a few times. This chain joins TRBV6-1 and TRBJ1-2; 9 nucleotides match TRBD1. CDR1 and CDR2 from the germline V gene are MNHNS and SASEGT. The CDR3 runs to 13 residues. V shed 6 bases, J shed 8 bases, and the junction held 7 bases outside the gene matches. The CDR3, as DNA: TGTGCCAGCAGGGACAGGGGAAGTGGAGGCTACACCTTC. Residues: CASRDRGSGGYTF.

The chain employs TRBV5-6 and TRBJ1-4; 7 nucleotides agree with TRBD1. The V and J ends lost 4 bases and 8 bases, in that order; junction bases with no gene match: 8. Per germline, CDR1 SGHDT and CDR2 YYEEEE. The CDR3 has 14 amino acids. The DNA for the CDR3 is TGTGCCAGCAGCCTCGGGACAGTTGGCGAAAAACTGTTTTTT. This encodes CASSLGTVGEKLFF.

The V gene is TRBV1, the J gene TRBJ1-6; the D call in the table, TRBD1, was not verified against the DNA. TRBV1 is recorded as a pseudogene. The CDR3 runs 17 residues. The CDR3 is CTSSQFNGDRGNSPLHF. In DNA, the CDR3 is TGCACCAGCAGCCAATTTAATGGGGACAGGGGAAATTCACCCCTCCACTTT.

The sample holds a few counts of this clone. V gene TRBV28 combines with J gene TRBJ2-7; no reliable D call. The germline V and J ends were trimmed by 11 bases and 6 bases, with 17 bases remaining between them. Germline V CDR1 and CDR2: MDHEN, SYDVKM. This CDR3 contains 12 residues. This chain's CDR3 is CALNPRNGEQYF. The CDR3 DNA follows: TGTGCCCTCAACCCCCGGAACGGCGAGCAGTACTTC.

This clone was seen just once. The V call is TRBV5-1, the J call TRBJ2-5; D is uncertain. The CDR3 length is 13 residues. V dropped 4 bases and J dropped 1 base, with 8 bases sitting between them. Per the germline V gene, CDR1 is SGHRS and CDR2 is YFSETQ. CDR3 region: CASSDPPQETQYF. As DNA, the CDR3 is TGCGCCAGCAGCGACCCGCCCCAAGAGACCCAGTACTTC.

The chain recombines TRBV7-2 with TRBJ2-3, with D unresolved. Trimming took off 5 bases at V and 2 bases at J, with 14 bases between the two ends. The CDR3 covers 15 residues. Looked up from germline, CDR1 is SGHTA and CDR2 is FQGNSA. CDR3 loop: CASSEEAALTDTQYF. Written as DNA, the CDR3 is TGTGCCAGCAGCGAAGAGGCGGCTCTCACAGATACGCAGTATTTT. The complete variable domain, with remaining parts taken from reference TRBV7-2 and TRBJ2-3, reads GAGVSQSPSNKVTEKGKDVELRCDPISGHTALYWYRQSLGQGLEFLIYFQGNSAPDKSGLPSDRFSAERTGGSVSTLTIQRTQQEDSAVYLCASSEEAALTDTQYFGPGTRLTVL.

This clone turned up a few times. The gene calls are TRBV30 and TRBJ2-3; 8 bases match TRBD2. Germline V lookup: CDR1 GTSNPN, CDR2 SVGIG (reference sequence). Trimming at V came to 3 bases and at J to 2 bases, leaving 7 bases not matched to a gene. This CDR3 is 15 amino acids long. The CDR3 nucleotides are TGTGCCTGGAGGCCCCGGGAGGGCCTCACAGATACGCAGTATTTT. Protein product: CAWRPREGLTDTQYF.

This clone was detected a few times. The chain recombines TRBV18 with TRBJ2-6, with D hard to call. Trimming took 2 bases from V and 4 from J, leaving 9 bases between them. The CDR3 has 15 amino acids. CDR1 is KGHSH and CDR2 is LQKENI in the germline V gene. CDR3 nucleotides: TGTGCCAGCTCACCAGACCGACGAGGGGCCAACGTCCTGACTTTC. This gives the protein CASSPDRRGANVLTF.

This clone has a handful of counts. The CDR3 loop reads CSVAGTSGSPYNEQFF. DNA of the CDR3: TGCAGCGTCGCCGGGACTAGCGGGAGCCCCTACAATGAGCAGTTCTTC. J is TRBJ2-1 and V is TRBV29-1, with TRBD2 matching 14 bases. The CDR3 spans 16 residues. Germline V gene data show CDR1 as SQVTM and CDR2 as ANQGSEA. V was clipped by 6 bases and J by 2 bases; unmatched bases: 6.

The chain combines TRBV29-1 with TRBJ1-1, with 10 bases fitting TRBD1. The V segment lost 6 bases and the J segment 4 bases; nucleotides outside the gene matches: 11. CDR1 is SQVTM, CDR2 ANQGSEA, per germline. This CDR3 is built from 15 residues. CDR3 coding DNA: TGCAGCGTGGCGGGTCGGACAGGGGGTGCCACTGAAGCTTTCTTT. Translation gives CSVAGRTGGATEAFF.

This clone has a handful of counts. The V gene is TRBV25-1, the J gene TRBJ1-3, with D perhaps TRBD1 (5 bases). There are 12 residues in the CDR3. CDR1 and CDR2 from the germline V gene are MGHDK and SYGVNS. V was trimmed by 6 bases and J by 7 bases, leaving 10 bases between them. The CDR3 spells CASRHGGNTIYF. The CDR3 DNA reads as TGTGCCAGCAGACACGGGGGGAACACCATATATTTT.

The chain is built from TRBV7-2 and TRBJ1-1; possible D gene TRBD1, 6 bases. Trimming left V 6 bases short and J 12 bases short, with 14 bases between. CDR3 length: 11 amino acids. Germline-derived CDR1 and CDR2 are SGHTA and FQGNSA. The CDR3 bases are TGTGCCAGCAGTAACAGGGCTGAGACTTTCTTT. Amino acid sequence: CASSNRAETFF.

This clone has only a few counts. The chain employs TRBV30 and TRBJ2-6, with D perhaps TRBD1 (6 bases). The CDR3 extends over 15 amino acids. V was pared by 1 base and J by 2 bases, with 9 bases between. CDR1 and CDR2 from the germline V gene are GTSNPN and SVGIG (reference sequence). CDR3 in amino acids: CAWSGTGPGANVLTF. CDR3 sequence (DNA): TGTGCCTGGAGTGGTACAGGGCCTGGGGCCAACGTCCTGACTTTC.

This clone was observed a few times. The chain links TRBV14 to TRBJ2-7; D unclear. CDR1 and CDR2 (germline): SGHDN, FVKESK. Trimming stripped 2 bases from V and 4 bases from J, with 3 bases between. This CDR3 is built from 11 residues. The CDR3 loop is CASSQRYEQYF. The DNA for the CDR3 is TGTGCCAGCAGCCAAAGATACGAGCAGTACTTC.

The V call is TRBV30, the J call TRBJ2-1, with 8 bases that match TRBD1. V dropped 5 bases and J dropped 0; count of bases not matched to a gene: 6. The length of the CDR3 is 15 residues. Germline V CDR1 and CDR2: GTSNPN, SVGIG (reference sequence). The CDR3 loop reads CAWDRGPSSYNEQFF. Written as DNA, the CDR3 is TGTGCCTGGGACAGGGGTCCGAGCTCCTACAATGAGCAGTTCTTC.

Only a few counts were recorded for this clone. The chain is built from TRBV18 and TRBJ2-7; 10 bases agree with TRBD2. Germline CDR1 and CDR2: KGHSH and LQKENI. The length of the CDR3 is 15 residues. V trimming: 3 bases; J trimming: 3 bases; junction bases outside the gene matches: 5. CDR3 loop: CASSPGLAGVYEQYF. The CDR3 DNA reads as TGTGCCAGCTCACCCGGTCTAGCGGGAGTCTACGAGCAGTACTTC.

The DNA for the CDR3 is TGTGCCTGGAGTGCGGGGTGGGACACTGAAGCTTTCTTT. It yields the protein CAWSAGWDTEAFF. V and J are TRBV30 and TRBJ1-1; D unresolved. Germline CDR1 is GTSNPN and CDR2 is SVGIG (reference sequence). This CDR3 spans 13 amino acids. Trimming took 1 base from V and 3 from J, leaving 9 bases between them. Full variable domain (missing parts from reference TRBV30 and TRBJ1-1): SQTIHQWPATLVQPVGSPLSLECTVEGTSNPNLYWYRQAAGRGLQLLFYSVGIGQISSEVPQNLSASRPQDRQFILSSKKLLLSDSGFYLCAWSAGWDTEAFFGQGTRLTVV.

CDR3 region: CASSSRTAGRNEQFF. The CDR3 DNA is TGTGCCAGCAGTTCCCGGACCGCTGGCAGGAATGAGCAGTTCTTC. This sequence joins TRBV6-1 and TRBJ2-1; D is unresolved. The germline gives CDR1 MNHNS, CDR2 SASEGT. Between the trimmed V and J ends, which lost 5 bases and 7 bases, there was a span of 18 bases. The CDR3 spans 15 residues.

The chain couples TRBV2 to TRBJ1-4; 10 bases match TRBD1. V trimming: 5 bases; J trimming: 6 bases; junction bases outside the gene matches: 12. This CDR3 has 17 residues. CDR1 is SNHLY and CDR2 is FYNNEI in the germline V gene. CDR3 sequence: CASSLKHPGTGDEKLFF. The CDR3 coding sequence is TGTGCCAGCAGTTTAAAACACCCCGGGACAGGGGATGAAAAACTGTTTTTT.

This clone has more than one count but fewer than ten. V is TRBV10-3 and J is TRBJ1-5; TRBD1 agrees at 9 bases. Germline V gives CDR1 ENHRY, CDR2 SYGVKD. The V and J ends lost 3 bases and 2 bases, in that order; junction bases with no gene match: 2. The CDR3 runs to 15 residues. Here the CDR3 reads CAISERTGGNQPQHF. The DNA for the CDR3 is TGTGCCATCAGTGAAAGGACAGGGGGCAATCAGCCCCAGCATTTT.

The chain employs TRBV27 and TRBJ1-2; no clear D gene. Looked up from germline, CDR1 is MNHEY and CDR2 is SMNVEV (reference sequence). Trimming took 6 bases from V and 2 from J, leaving 13 bases between them. The CDR3 runs to 14 residues. The CDR3 coding sequence is TGTGCCAGCAGGACGCGAGGAGGGAACTATGGCTACACCTTC. Amino acids: CASRTRGGNYGYTF.

V usage is TRBV7-9 and J usage is TRBJ2-4; D ambiguous. Germline V gene data show CDR1 as SEHNR and CDR2 as FQNEAQ (reference sequence). This CDR3 spans 14 amino acids. Deletions cut 5 bases from V and 0 bases from J, with 8 bases between. The CDR3 loop reads CASSRQLAKNIQYF. Written as DNA, the CDR3 is TGTGCCAGCAGCCGTCAATTAGCCAAAAACATTCAGTACTTC.